This TCR beta chain comes out of a study of identifying expanded T cells in peripheral blood. Concerning this clone itself: The antigen is unknown.

General observations from the study: Across healthy donors, higher total template counts meant significantly greater approximately 2-week count variance. Over two and four weeks, about 15 and 18 clones changed, versus roughly 1.1 between replicates.

The CDR3 runs 14 residues. Germline lookup yields CDR1 LNHDA and CDR2 SQIVND (reference sequence). The V gene end was trimmed by 3 bases and the J gene end by 0 bases; junction bases not matched to a gene: 2. The table came from immunoSEQ multiplex PCR; TCRdb's copy has only in-frame clones and leaves some out. This table has roughly 75,000 clones, almost 90% appearing once. This rearrangement joins TRBV19 to TRBJ2-7, with 7 bases fitting TRBD2. This TCR derives from a person aged 18 to 75 in good health. Sequenced material: blood. The CDR3 sequence: CASSIGGSSYEQYF. In DNA form, the CDR3 reads TGTGCCAGTAGTATCGGGGGGAGCTCCTACGAGCAGTACTTC.